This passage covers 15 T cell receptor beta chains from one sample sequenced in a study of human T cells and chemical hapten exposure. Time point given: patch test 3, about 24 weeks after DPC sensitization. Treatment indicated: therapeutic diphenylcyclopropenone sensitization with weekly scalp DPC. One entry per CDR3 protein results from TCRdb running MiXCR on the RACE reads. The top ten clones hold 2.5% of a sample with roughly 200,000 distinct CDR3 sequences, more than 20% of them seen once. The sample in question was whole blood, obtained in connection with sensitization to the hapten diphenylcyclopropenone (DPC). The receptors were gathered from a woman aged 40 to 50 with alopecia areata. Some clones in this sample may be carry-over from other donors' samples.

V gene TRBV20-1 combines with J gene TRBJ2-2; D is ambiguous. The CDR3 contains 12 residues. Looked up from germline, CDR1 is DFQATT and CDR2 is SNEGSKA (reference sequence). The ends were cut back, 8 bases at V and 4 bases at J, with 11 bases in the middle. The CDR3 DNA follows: TGCAGTACGAGGACCTTCACCGGGGAGCTGTTTTTT. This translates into CSTRTFTGELFF.

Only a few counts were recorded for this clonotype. CDR3 sequence (DNA): TGTGCCAGCAGTCGGGACAGGGGGGAGGCCCAGTACTTC. It encodes CASSRDRGEAQYF. The chain employs TRBV27 and TRBJ2-5; 11 nucleotides match TRBD1. With 5 bases clipped from V and 9 bases from J, the junction kept 5 bases outside the gene matches. This CDR3 comprises 13 residues. Germline lookup yields CDR1 MNHEY and CDR2 SMNVEV (reference sequence).

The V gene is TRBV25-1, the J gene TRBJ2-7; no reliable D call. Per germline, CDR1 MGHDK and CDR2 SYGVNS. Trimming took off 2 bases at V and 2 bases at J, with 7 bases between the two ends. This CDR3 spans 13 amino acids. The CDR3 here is CASSEVGTYEQYF. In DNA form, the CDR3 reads TGTGCCAGCAGTGAAGTGGGGACCTACGAGCAGTACTTC.

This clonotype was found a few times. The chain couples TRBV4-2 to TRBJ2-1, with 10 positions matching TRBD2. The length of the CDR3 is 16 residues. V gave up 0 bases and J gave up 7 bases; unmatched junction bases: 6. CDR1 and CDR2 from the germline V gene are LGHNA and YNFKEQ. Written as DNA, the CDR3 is TGTGCCAGCAGCCAAGAGATCCTAGCGGGAGCTAATGAGCAGTTCTTC. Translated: CASSQEILAGANEQFF.

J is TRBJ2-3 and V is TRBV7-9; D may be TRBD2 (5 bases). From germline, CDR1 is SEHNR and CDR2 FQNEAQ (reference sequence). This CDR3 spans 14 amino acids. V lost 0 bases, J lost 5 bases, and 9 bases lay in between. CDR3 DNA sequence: TGTGCCAGCAGCTTAGCCGGGAATAAAGATACGCAGTATTTT. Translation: CASSLAGNKDTQYF.

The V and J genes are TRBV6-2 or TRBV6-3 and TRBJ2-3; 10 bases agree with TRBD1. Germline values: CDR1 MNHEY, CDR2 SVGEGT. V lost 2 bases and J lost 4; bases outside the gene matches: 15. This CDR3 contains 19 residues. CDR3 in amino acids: CASSYRSDRGISFSDTQYF. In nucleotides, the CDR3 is TGTGCCAGCAGTTACCGGTCGGACAGGGGGATTAGCTTTTCAGATACGCAGTATTTT.

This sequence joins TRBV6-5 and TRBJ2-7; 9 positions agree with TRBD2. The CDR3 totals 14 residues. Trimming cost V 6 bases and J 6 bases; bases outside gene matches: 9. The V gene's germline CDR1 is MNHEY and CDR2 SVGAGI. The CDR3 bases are TGTGCCAGCAGCCTAGTGCGGGAGGGCCCCGAGCAGTACTTC. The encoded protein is CASSLVREGPEQYF.

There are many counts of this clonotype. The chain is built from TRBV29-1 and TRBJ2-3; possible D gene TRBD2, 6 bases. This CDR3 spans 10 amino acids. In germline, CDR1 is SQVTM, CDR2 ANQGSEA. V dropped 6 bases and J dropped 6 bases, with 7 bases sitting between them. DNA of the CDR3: TGCAGCGTGGGAGGTGATACGCAGTATTTT. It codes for CSVGGDTQYF.

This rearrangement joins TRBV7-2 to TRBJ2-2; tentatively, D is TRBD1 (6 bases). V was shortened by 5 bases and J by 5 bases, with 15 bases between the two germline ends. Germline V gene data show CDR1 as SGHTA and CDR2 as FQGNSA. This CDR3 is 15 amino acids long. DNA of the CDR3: TGTGCCAGCAGCCAAGGGGGTCCCCCAACCGGGGAGCTGTTTTTT. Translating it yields CASSQGGPPTGELFF. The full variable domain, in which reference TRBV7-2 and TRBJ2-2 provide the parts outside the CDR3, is GAGVSQSPSNKVTEKGKDVELRCDPISGHTALYWYRQSLGQGLEFLIYFQGNSAPDKSGLPSDRFSAERTGGSVSTLTIQRTQQEDSAVYLCASSQGGPPTGELFFGEGSRLTVL.

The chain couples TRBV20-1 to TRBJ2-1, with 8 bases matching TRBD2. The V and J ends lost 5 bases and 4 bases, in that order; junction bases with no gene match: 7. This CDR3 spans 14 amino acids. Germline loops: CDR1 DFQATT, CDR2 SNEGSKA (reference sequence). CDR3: CSAPKTSGYNEQFF. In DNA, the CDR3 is TGCAGTGCTCCTAAAACTAGCGGTTACAATGAGCAGTTCTTC.

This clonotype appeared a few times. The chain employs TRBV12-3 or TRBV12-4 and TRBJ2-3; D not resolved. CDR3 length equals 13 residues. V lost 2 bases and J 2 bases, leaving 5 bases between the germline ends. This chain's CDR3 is CASSLTPTDTQYF. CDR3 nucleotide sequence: TGTGCCAGCAGTTTAACCCCCACAGATACGCAGTATTTT.

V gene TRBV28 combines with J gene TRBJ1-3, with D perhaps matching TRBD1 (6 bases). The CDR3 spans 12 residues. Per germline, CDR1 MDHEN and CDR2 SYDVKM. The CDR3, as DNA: TGTTCCACAGGGTCATCTGGAAACACCATATATTTT. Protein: CSTGSSGNTIYF.

The CDR3 nucleotides are TGCAGTTGGGGGGGGACTAGGGATGAGCAGTTCTTC. It specifies CSWGGTRDEQFF. V gene TRBV20-1 combines with J gene TRBJ2-1; 8 bases match TRBD2. J was trimmed by 8 bases and V by 8 bases; bases with no gene match: 8. This CDR3 has 12 residues. Germline V lookup: CDR1 DFQATT, CDR2 SNEGSKA (reference sequence).

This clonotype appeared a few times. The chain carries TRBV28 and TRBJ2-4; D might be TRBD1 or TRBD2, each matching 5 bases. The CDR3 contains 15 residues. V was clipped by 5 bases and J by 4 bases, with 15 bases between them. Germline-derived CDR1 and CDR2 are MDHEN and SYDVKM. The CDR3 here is CASSRVGDGKNIQYF. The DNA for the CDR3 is TGTGCCAGCAGTCGTGTAGGGGACGGAAAAAACATTCAGTACTTC. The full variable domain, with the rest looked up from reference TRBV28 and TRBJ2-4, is DVKVTQSSRYLVKRTGEKVFLECVQDMDHENMFWYRQDPGLGLRLIYFSYDVKMKEKGDIPEGYSVSREKKERFSLILESASTNQTSMYLCASSRVGDGKNIQYFGAGTRLSVL.

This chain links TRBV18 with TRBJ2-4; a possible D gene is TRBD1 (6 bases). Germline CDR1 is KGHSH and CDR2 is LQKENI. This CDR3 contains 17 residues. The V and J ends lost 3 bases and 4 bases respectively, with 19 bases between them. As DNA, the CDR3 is TGTGCCAGCTCACCTCTAAGGACGGGACAAGAGAAAAACATTCAGTACTTC. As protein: CASSPLRTGQEKNIQYF.